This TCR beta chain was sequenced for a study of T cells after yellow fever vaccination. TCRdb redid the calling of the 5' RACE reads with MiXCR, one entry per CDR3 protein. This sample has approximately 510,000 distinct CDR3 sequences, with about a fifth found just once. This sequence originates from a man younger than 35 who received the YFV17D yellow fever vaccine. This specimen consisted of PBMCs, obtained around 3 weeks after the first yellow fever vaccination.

For the CDR3, the DNA is TGCGCCAGCAGCCCTTTACTAGGGAATGAGCAGTTCTTC. Translating gives CASSPLLGNEQFF. The rearrangement links TRBV5-1 to TRBJ2-1; D perhaps matches TRBD2 (5 bases). This CDR3 comprises 13 residues. Germline V gene data show CDR1 as SGHRS and CDR2 as YFSETQ. Trimming took 4 bases from V and 7 from J, leaving 12 bases between them.